A selection of T cell receptor beta chains follows, all from one sample in a study of vaccination and CD4 T cells after COVID-19. TCRdb itself ran the PCR reads through MiXCR, one entry per CDR3 protein. The table has approximately 18,000 distinct CDR3 sequences, around 60% seen once. No cognate antigen is known for these TCRs. The sample comprised CD4+ T cells from blood, cultured in vitro. The receptor source for this set is a human donor who had recovered from COVID-19. The CDR3 runs from the conserved cysteine through the conserved F or W. Each record gives: D gene, clone size, J gene, V gene, CDR3 DNA, CDR3 protein. A D gene is named only where the DNA matches it firmly. Clone size appears in some rows only: once, few, many, or a class for an expanded clone.

D gene: TRBD1; clone size: few; J gene: TRBJ2-3; V gene: TRBV7-6; CDR3 DNA: TGTGCCAGCAGCGCCGCGACAGGGAGCACAGATACGCAGTATTTT; CDR3 protein: CASSAATGSTDTQYF
D gene: NA; clone size: NA; J gene: TRBJ1-1; V gene: TRBV7-9; CDR3 DNA: TGTGCCAGCAGTTCTATCTGGGAAAGCACTGAAGCTTTCTTT; CDR3 protein: CASSSIWESTEAFF
D gene: NA; clone size: once; J gene: TRBJ2-5; V gene: TRBV7-2; CDR3 DNA: TGTGCCAGCAGCTTAGAAGCGGGCTATTGGGAGACCCAGTACTTC; CDR3 protein: CASSLEAGYWETQYF
D gene: TRBD1; clone size: NA; J gene: TRBJ1-6; V gene: TRBV10-2; CDR3 DNA: TGCGCCAGCAGTGCTCCCATACAGGGGAAGTCAAATTCACCCCTCCACTTT; CDR3 protein: CASSAPIQGKSNSPLHF
D gene: NA; clone size: NA; J gene: TRBJ2-3; V gene: TRBV25-1; CDR3 DNA: TGTGCCAGCAAGGAGGTGGTCACAGATACGCAGTATTTT; CDR3 protein: CASKEVVTDTQYF
D gene: NA; clone size: few; J gene: TRBJ1-5; V gene: TRBV7-2; CDR3 DNA: TGTGCCAGCAGCTTAGGGTACGTAGGGACCAGCAATCAGCCCCAGCATTTT; CDR3 protein: CASSLGYVGTSNQPQHF
D gene: NA; clone size: few; J gene: TRBJ1-5; V gene: TRBV10-1; CDR3 DNA: TGCGCCAGCAGGGCCGGTTATCTCTATCAGCCCCAGCATTTT; CDR3 protein: CASRAGYLYQPQHF
D gene: NA; clone size: few; J gene: TRBJ1-2; V gene: TRBV11-1; CDR3 DNA: TGTGCCAGCAGCACAGGTGGCTATGGCTACACCTTC; CDR3 protein: CASSTGGYGYTF
D gene: TRBD2; clone size: NA; J gene: TRBJ2-3; V gene: TRBV10-2; CDR3 DNA: TGCGCCAGCAGTGAAAGTAGGGCGGGAGGGCGCACAGATACGCAGTATTTT; CDR3 protein: CASSESRAGGRTDTQYF
D gene: TRBD1; clone size: NA; J gene: TRBJ2-7; V gene: TRBV4-2; CDR3 DNA: TGTGCCAGCAGCCAAGATCGACAGGGGGGGCACGAGCAGTACTTC; CDR3 protein: CASSQDRQGGHEQYF
D gene: NA; clone size: NA; J gene: TRBJ1-1; V gene: TRBV30; CDR3 DNA: TGTGCCTGGAGTTCACCCGGGAACACTGAAGCTTTCTTT; CDR3 protein: CAWSSPGNTEAFF
D gene: NA; clone size: NA; J gene: TRBJ2-2; V gene: TRBV24-1; CDR3 DNA: TGTGCCACCAGTGATGAGGGGGGTAACGGGGAGCTGTTTTTT; CDR3 protein: CATSDEGGNGELFF
D gene: TRBD1; clone size: NA; J gene: TRBJ1-2; V gene: TRBV28; CDR3 DNA: TGTGCCAGCAGATTAACCGGGACAGGGGTCCCCTATGGCTACACCTTC; CDR3 protein: CASRLTGTGVPYGYTF
D gene: NA; clone size: NA; J gene: TRBJ1-2; V gene: TRBV6-2/TRBV6-3; CDR3 DNA: TGTGCCAGCAGCAGGGCAGGTTCCTATGGCTACACCTTC; CDR3 protein: CASSRAGSYGYTF
D gene: TRBD2; clone size: NA; J gene: TRBJ2-3; V gene: TRBV11-2; CDR3 DNA: TGTGCCAGCAGCCCCCGGGACTATAGCACAGATACGCAGTATTTT; CDR3 protein: CASSPRDYSTDTQYF
D gene: TRBD1; clone size: few; J gene: TRBJ1-6; V gene: TRBV7-3; CDR3 DNA: TGTGCCAGCAGTAGCGGACAGGGAACATTATCATCCCTCCACTTT; CDR3 protein: CASSSGQGTLSSLHF
D gene: NA; clone size: few; J gene: TRBJ1-2; V gene: TRBV7-9; CDR3 DNA: TGTGCCAGCAGCTTAAACAGGAACTATGGCTACACCTTC; CDR3 protein: CASSLNRNYGYTF
D gene: NA; clone size: few; J gene: TRBJ2-2; V gene: TRBV20-1; CDR3 DNA: TGCAGTGCTAGAGTGACTAACACCGGGGAGCTGTTTTTT; CDR3 protein: CSARVTNTGELFF
D gene: TRBD1; clone size: NA; J gene: TRBJ1-5; V gene: TRBV6-1; CDR3 DNA: TGTGCCAGCGGTCCCCGGCAGGGGGGGGGTCAGCCCCAGCATTTT; CDR3 protein: CASGPRQGGGQPQHF
D gene: TRBD1; clone size: NA; J gene: TRBJ2-4; V gene: TRBV29-1; CDR3 DNA: TGCAGCGCCCAGGACAGGGCCAAAAACATTCAGTACTTC; CDR3 protein: CSAQDRAKNIQYF
D gene: NA; clone size: NA; J gene: TRBJ2-5; V gene: TRBV20-1; CDR3 DNA: TGCAGTGCGCCGAGACGAGGGGAAGAGACCCAGTACTTC; CDR3 protein: CSAPRRGEETQYF
D gene: NA; clone size: NA; J gene: TRBJ1-2; V gene: TRBV15; CDR3 DNA: TGTGCCACCAGCAGAGGAGGAAATCTGGCCCTTAACTATGGCTACACCTTC; CDR3 protein: CATSRGGNLALNYGYTF
D gene: NA; clone size: NA; J gene: TRBJ2-5; V gene: TRBV5-1; CDR3 DNA: TGCGCCAGCAGCTTGGGGCAGCGACAAGAGACCCAGTACTTC; CDR3 protein: CASSLGQRQETQYF
D gene: TRBD1; clone size: few; J gene: TRBJ1-6; V gene: TRBV2; CDR3 DNA: TGTGCCAGCACTGACAGGGGGCATTCACCCCTCCACTTT; CDR3 protein: CASTDRGHSPLHF
D gene: TRBD1; clone size: NA; J gene: TRBJ2-1; V gene: TRBV6-1; CDR3 DNA: TGTGCCAGCCAGAGGACAGGGGGCTACAATGAGCAGTTCTTC; CDR3 protein: CASQRTGGYNEQFF
D gene: NA; clone size: few; J gene: TRBJ1-1; V gene: TRBV2; CDR3 DNA: TGTGCCAGCAGTTTGTGGCAGGGAGCTTTCTTT; CDR3 protein: CASSLWQGAFF
D gene: TRBD2; clone size: few; J gene: TRBJ2-3; V gene: TRBV27; CDR3 DNA: TGTGCCAGCAGTCGGAAGGGCGGGGCTAGCGGGAGATCGGATACGCAGTATTTT; CDR3 protein: CASSRKGGASGRSDTQYF
D gene: TRBD2; clone size: NA; J gene: TRBJ2-2; V gene: TRBV7-9; CDR3 DNA: TGTGCCAGCAGCTTAGGACTAGCGGGAGGGCAAAGCACCGGGGAGCTGTTTTTT; CDR3 protein: CASSLGLAGGQSTGELFF
D gene: NA; clone size: NA; J gene: TRBJ2-5; V gene: TRBV20-1; CDR3 DNA: TGCAGTGCTATTTGGACCCATCAAGAGACCCAGTACTTC; CDR3 protein: CSAIWTHQETQYF
D gene: TRBD2; clone size: NA; J gene: TRBJ2-7; V gene: TRBV20-1; CDR3 DNA: TGCAGTGCTAGAGGAGCGGGAGGGGACGAGCAGTACTTC; CDR3 protein: CSARGAGGDEQYF
D gene: NA; clone size: few; J gene: TRBJ2-7; V gene: TRBV27; CDR3 DNA: TGTGCCAGCAGACTTCGGGCCCTCAGCTCCTACGAGCAGTACTTC; CDR3 protein: CASRLRALSSYEQYF
D gene: NA; clone size: NA; J gene: TRBJ2-3; V gene: TRBV5-5; CDR3 DNA: TGTGCCAGCAGCTTGGTGGGCGGGGGCGCCAGCACAGATACGCAGTATTTT; CDR3 protein: CASSLVGGGASTDTQYF
D gene: TRBD2; clone size: few; J gene: TRBJ2-3; V gene: TRBV6-1; CDR3 DNA: TGTGCCAGCAGTCAGGGACTAGGAAGCGATACGCAGTATTTT; CDR3 protein: CASSQGLGSDTQYF
D gene: NA; clone size: NA; J gene: TRBJ1-6; V gene: TRBV20-1; CDR3 DNA: TGCAGTGCTAGAAAGGAGGGGGGGAATTCACCCCTCCACTTT; CDR3 protein: CSARKEGGNSPLHF
D gene: NA; clone size: NA; J gene: TRBJ2-7; V gene: TRBV6-1; CDR3 DNA: TGTGCCAGCAGAGGCGGGGTGCACTACGAGCAGTACTTC; CDR3 protein: CASRGGVHYEQYF
D gene: TRBD1; clone size: NA; J gene: TRBJ1-5; V gene: TRBV20-1; CDR3 DNA: TGCAGTGCTAGGGAGACAGGGAAAGTCAATCAGCCCCAGCATTTT; CDR3 protein: CSARETGKVNQPQHF
D gene: TRBD1; clone size: few; J gene: TRBJ1-6; V gene: TRBV5-4; CDR3 DNA: TGTGCCAGCAGCTTGCTTTCAGGGGGCGATTCACCCCTCCACTTT; CDR3 protein: CASSLLSGGDSPLHF
D gene: NA; clone size: NA; J gene: TRBJ2-7; V gene: TRBV18; CDR3 DNA: TGTGCCAGCTCTGCTGGACAATACTACGAGCAGTACTTC; CDR3 protein: CASSAGQYYEQYF
D gene: TRBD1; clone size: NA; J gene: TRBJ2-4; V gene: TRBV6-1; CDR3 DNA: TGTGCCAGCAGTCAGGGGGCCACCAAAAACATTCAGTACTTC; CDR3 protein: CASSQGATKNIQYF
D gene: NA; clone size: NA; J gene: TRBJ2-5; V gene: TRBV20-1; CDR3 DNA: TGCAGTGCTAGAGATCCCCGGGCTTCGGAGACCCAGTACTTC; CDR3 protein: CSARDPRASETQYF
D gene: NA; clone size: NA; J gene: TRBJ2-7; V gene: TRBV7-2; CDR3 DNA: TGTGCCAGCAGCTTAGCCAGGTTCAGTATCTACGAGCAGTACTTC; CDR3 protein: CASSLARFSIYEQYF
D gene: NA; clone size: NA; J gene: TRBJ1-5; V gene: TRBV19; CDR3 DNA: TGTGCCAGTAACTTTAACGGCCTACTGGGGGACCCTTATAGCAATCAGCCCCAGCATTTT; CDR3 protein: CASNFNGLLGDPYSNQPQHF
D gene: NA; clone size: NA; J gene: TRBJ2-6; V gene: TRBV25-1; CDR3 DNA: TGTGCCAGCAGTTCCCCGGGGGTCTCTGGGGCCAACGTCCTGACTTTC; CDR3 protein: CASSSPGVSGANVLTF
D gene: NA; clone size: few; J gene: TRBJ2-7; V gene: TRBV12-3/TRBV12-4; CDR3 DNA: TGTGCTAGCAGTTTTCGTCGCAGGCCAAGCGAGCAGTACTTC; CDR3 protein: CASSFRRRPSEQYF
D gene: TRBD1; clone size: NA; J gene: TRBJ2-7; V gene: TRBV11-2; CDR3 DNA: TGTGCCAGCAGCTGGGACAGGGGGTACGAGCAGTACTTC; CDR3 protein: CASSWDRGYEQYF
D gene: NA; clone size: NA; J gene: TRBJ2-3; V gene: TRBV6-4; CDR3 DNA: TGTGCCAGCGGTGACTCTCCCACAGATACGCAGTATTTT; CDR3 protein: CASGDSPTDTQYF
D gene: NA; clone size: few; J gene: TRBJ1-6; V gene: TRBV6-1; CDR3 DNA: TGTGCCAGCAGTGAAGCGGCGGGATCACCCCTCCACTTT; CDR3 protein: CASSEAAGSPLHF
D gene: NA; clone size: NA; J gene: TRBJ2-3; V gene: TRBV20-1; CDR3 DNA: TGCAGTGCTAGAGATTTTGGGGTTAGCACAGATACGCAGTATTTT; CDR3 protein: CSARDFGVSTDTQYF
D gene: TRBD1; clone size: NA; J gene: TRBJ2-7; V gene: TRBV2; CDR3 DNA: TGTGCCAGCGCTGGACAGGGTAGCTACGAGCAGTACTTC; CDR3 protein: CASAGQGSYEQYF
D gene: NA; clone size: NA; J gene: TRBJ2-5; V gene: TRBV15; CDR3 DNA: TGTGCCACCAGCAGAGGCGGGACGGAGGATCGTAGGACCCAGTACTTC; CDR3 protein: CATSRGGTEDRRTQYF
D gene: TRBD2; clone size: NA; J gene: TRBJ2-1; V gene: TRBV10-1; CDR3 DNA: TGCGCCAGCAGCGTAGCGGGAGGGCCCTACAATGAGCAGTTCTTC; CDR3 protein: CASSVAGGPYNEQFF
D gene: TRBD2; clone size: NA; J gene: TRBJ2-7; V gene: TRBV6-1; CDR3 DNA: TGTGCCATCAGCGGAACTAGCGGGAGATCCTACGAGCAGTACTTC; CDR3 protein: CAISGTSGRSYEQYF
D gene: NA; clone size: few; J gene: TRBJ1-1; V gene: TRBV12-3/TRBV12-4; CDR3 DNA: TGTGCCAGCAGGCTCCGGGGCAACACTGAAGCTTTCTTT; CDR3 protein: CASRLRGNTEAFF
D gene: TRBD2; clone size: NA; J gene: TRBJ2-3; V gene: TRBV20-1; CDR3 DNA: TGCAGTGCACGCCGGGGGGGGGAGGGAGTAGATACGCAGTATTTT; CDR3 protein: CSARRGGEGVDTQYF
D gene: NA; clone size: NA; J gene: TRBJ2-2; V gene: TRBV19; CDR3 DNA: TGTGCCAGTAGTGCCCGACTTGACACCGGGGAGCTGTTTTTT; CDR3 protein: CASSARLDTGELFF
D gene: TRBD2; clone size: NA; J gene: TRBJ2-1; V gene: TRBV27; CDR3 DNA: TGTGCCAGCAGTTTATCGGCTAGCGGTTACAATGAGCAGTTCTTC; CDR3 protein: CASSLSASGYNEQFF
D gene: NA; clone size: NA; J gene: TRBJ1-5; V gene: TRBV28; CDR3 DNA: TGTGCCAGCAGTAACAATCAGCCCCAGCATTTT; CDR3 protein: CASSNNQPQHF
D gene: NA; clone size: few; J gene: TRBJ2-2; V gene: TRBV19; CDR3 DNA: TGTGCCAGTGCCGGGACTCGAGGGACCGGGGAGCTGTTTTTT; CDR3 protein: CASAGTRGTGELFF
D gene: NA; clone size: NA; J gene: TRBJ1-1; V gene: TRBV20-1; CDR3 DNA: TGCAGTGCTAGGAAACAGTGGGGCACTGAAGCTTTCTTT; CDR3 protein: CSARKQWGTEAFF